Below, one T cell receptor beta chain is given with its context. The V gene's germline CDR1 is SEHNR and CDR2 FQNEAQ (reference sequence). The CDR3 loop spans 15 amino acids. With 2 bases clipped from V and 3 bases from J, the junction kept 6 bases outside the gene matches. This sample is part of a study of blood T cell repertoires in COVID-19. On the study more broadly: There were acute and convalescent COVID-19 samples, and they came from the United States, Italy and Spain.

The protocol was immunoSEQ multiplex PCR, while the TCRdb copy is restricted to in-frame clones and leaves out a portion. Here the sample spans 200,000 or so clones, less than 90% being singletons. Specimen: peripheral blood. This clonotype originated in a man aged 35 to 55 with active or convalescent COVID-19. The rearrangement links TRBV7-9 to TRBJ1-1; the match to TRBD1 covers 7 bases. This chain's CDR3 is CASSLIGGQYTEAFF. The CDR3 region has the DNA TGTGCCAGCAGCTTAATAGGGGGACAGTACACTGAAGCTTTCTTT.